The 7 T cell receptor beta chains below come from one sample, sequenced in a study of monozygotic twins with inflammatory bowel disease. TCRdb reprocessed the 5' RACE reads, with one entry per CDR3 protein and no DNA. This sample contains 300,000 to 400,000 distinct CDR3 sequences. Sequencing was performed on blood. The origin of the receptors is a human donor with ulcerative colitis or Crohn's disease, or a healthy co-twin of an affected twin (not recorded which).

The chain has TRBV4-2 and TRBJ2-7; the D call from TCRdb, TRBD1, cannot be confirmed without DNA. From germline, CDR1 is LGHNA and CDR2 YNFKEQ. The CDR3 spans 14 residues. CDR3: CASSQVTGYYEQYF.

The J gene is TRBJ2-7, the V gene TRBV5-1; absent DNA, TCRdb's TRBD2 call cannot be checked. The CDR3 length is 15 residues. Germline V CDR1 and CDR2: SGHRS, YFSETQ. This CDR3 reads CASRVGALSFYEQYF.

The rearrangement links TRBV3-1 to TRBJ2-3; TCRdb gives TRBD2 as the D gene, but with no DNA this cannot be confirmed. The CDR3 runs to 17 residues. Germline-derived CDR1 and CDR2 are LGHDT and YNNKEL (reference sequence). The CDR3 spells CASSQEGSGGAEDTQYF.

V and J are TRBV4-3 and TRBJ1-1; TCRdb reports TRBD1, a call that lacks DNA to check it against. CDR3 length: 18 residues. Per the germline V gene, CDR1 is LGHNA and CDR2 is YSLEER. The CDR3 here is CASSQGSPAFWVNTEAFF.

The chain carries TRBV19 and TRBJ2-3; the TCRdb call, TRBD1, lacks DNA for checking. The V gene's germline CDR1 is LNHDA and CDR2 SQIVND (reference sequence). The CDR3 is 14 amino acids. This CDR3 is CASRWQLGGDTQYF.

The chain joins TRBV4-3 to TRBJ2-7; the D gene TCRdb calls, TRBD1, cannot be checked with no DNA. The germline CDR1 and CDR2 sequences are LGHNA and YSLEER. CDR3 size: 17 residues. The CDR3 is CASSQSRTGSMDYEQYF.

V and J are TRBV12-3 or TRBV12-4 and TRBJ1-4; TCRdb designates TRBD1, a call that cannot be tested without DNA. The CDR3 runs to 13 residues. Here the CDR3 reads CASVDRVNEKLFF.